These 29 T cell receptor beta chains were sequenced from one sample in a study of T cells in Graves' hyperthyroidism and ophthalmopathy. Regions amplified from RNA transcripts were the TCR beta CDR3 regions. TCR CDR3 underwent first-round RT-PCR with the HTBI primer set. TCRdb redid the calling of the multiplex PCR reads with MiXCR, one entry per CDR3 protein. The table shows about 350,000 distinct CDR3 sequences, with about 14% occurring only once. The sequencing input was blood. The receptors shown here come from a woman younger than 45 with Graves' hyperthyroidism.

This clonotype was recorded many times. The CDR3 region is CASSETNNQPQHF. CDR3 DNA sequence: TGTGCCAGCAGTGAAACCAACAATCAGCCCCAGCATTTT. This chain uses TRBV6-1 with TRBJ1-5; no firm D call. V was trimmed by 2 bases and J by 3 bases, leaving 5 bases between them. The germline V gene has CDR1 MNHNS and CDR2 SASEGT. The CDR3 extends over 13 amino acids.

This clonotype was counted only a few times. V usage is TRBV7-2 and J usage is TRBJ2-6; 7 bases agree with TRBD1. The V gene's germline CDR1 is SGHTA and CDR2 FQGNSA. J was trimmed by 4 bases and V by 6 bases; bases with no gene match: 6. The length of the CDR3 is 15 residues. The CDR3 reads CASRDQGDGANVLTF. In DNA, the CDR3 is TGTGCCAGCAGAGACCAGGGGGACGGGGCCAACGTCCTGACTTTC.

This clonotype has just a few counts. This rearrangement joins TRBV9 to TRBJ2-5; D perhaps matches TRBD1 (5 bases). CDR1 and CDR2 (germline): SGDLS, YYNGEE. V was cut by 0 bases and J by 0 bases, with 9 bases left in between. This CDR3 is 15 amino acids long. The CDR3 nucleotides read TGTGCCAGCAGCGTAGGCGGACAAAACCAAGAGACCCAGTACTTC. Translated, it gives CASSVGGQNQETQYF.

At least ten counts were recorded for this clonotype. CDR3 sequence reads: CASSSSRDREAYQPQHF. CDR3 nucleotides: TGTGCCAGTAGTTCATCAAGGGACAGGGAGGCGTATCAGCCCCAGCATTTT. This sequence joins TRBV19 and TRBJ1-5, with TRBD1 matching over 9 bases. J lost 5 bases, V lost 5 bases, and 13 bases had no gene match. The CDR3 runs to 17 residues. Germline lookup yields CDR1 LNHDA and CDR2 SQIVND (reference sequence).

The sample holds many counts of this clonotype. CDR3 sequence: CASRFGEETQYF. In DNA, the CDR3 is TGTGCCAGCAGGTTCGGAGAAGAGACCCAGTACTTC. The chain is built from TRBV12-3 or TRBV12-4 and TRBJ2-5; D remains unclear. The CDR3 loop spans 12 amino acids. Between the trimmed V and J ends, which lost 6 bases and 3 bases, there was a span of 8 bases.

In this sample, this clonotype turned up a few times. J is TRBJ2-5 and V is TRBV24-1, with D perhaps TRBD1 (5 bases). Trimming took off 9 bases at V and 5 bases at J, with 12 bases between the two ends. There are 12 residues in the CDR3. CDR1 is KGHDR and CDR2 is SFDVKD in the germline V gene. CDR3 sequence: CATAGARETQYF. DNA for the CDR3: TGTGCCACCGCTGGGGCTCGGGAGACCCAGTACTTC.

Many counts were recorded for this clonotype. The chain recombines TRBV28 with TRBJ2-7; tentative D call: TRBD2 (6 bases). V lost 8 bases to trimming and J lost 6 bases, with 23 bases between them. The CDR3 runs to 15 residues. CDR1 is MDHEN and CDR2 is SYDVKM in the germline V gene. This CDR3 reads CASLNQGGRRVEQYF. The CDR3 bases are TGTGCCAGCCTCAACCAGGGAGGTCGGCGGGTCGAGCAGTACTTC.

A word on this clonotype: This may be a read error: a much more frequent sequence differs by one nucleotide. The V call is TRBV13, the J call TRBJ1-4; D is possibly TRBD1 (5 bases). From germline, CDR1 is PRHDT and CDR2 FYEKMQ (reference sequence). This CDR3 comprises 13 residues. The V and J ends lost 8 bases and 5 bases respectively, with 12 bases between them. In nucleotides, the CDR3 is TGTGCCAGCGGCGTCCGGGGGAATGAAAAACTGTTTTTT. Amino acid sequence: CASGVRGNEKLFF.

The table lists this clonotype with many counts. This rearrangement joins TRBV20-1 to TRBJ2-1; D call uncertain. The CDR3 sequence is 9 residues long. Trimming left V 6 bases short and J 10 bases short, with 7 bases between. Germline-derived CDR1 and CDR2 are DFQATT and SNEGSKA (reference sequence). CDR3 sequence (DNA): TGCAGTGCCAGTTTCGAGCAGTTCTTC. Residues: CSASFEQFF.

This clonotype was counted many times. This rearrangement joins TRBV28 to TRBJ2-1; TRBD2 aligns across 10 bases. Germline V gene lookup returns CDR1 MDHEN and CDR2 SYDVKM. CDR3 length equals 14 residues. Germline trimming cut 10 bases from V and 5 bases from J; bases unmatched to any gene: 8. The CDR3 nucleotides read TGTGCCACCCAAGAAGCGGGAGGGAACAATGAGCAGTTCTTC. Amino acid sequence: CATQEAGGNNEQFF.

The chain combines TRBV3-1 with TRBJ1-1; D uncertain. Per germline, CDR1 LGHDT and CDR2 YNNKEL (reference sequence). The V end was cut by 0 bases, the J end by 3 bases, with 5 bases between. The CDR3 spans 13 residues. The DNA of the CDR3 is TGTGCCAGCAGCCAAGACCAGTACACTGAAGCTTTCTTT. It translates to CASSQDQYTEAFF.

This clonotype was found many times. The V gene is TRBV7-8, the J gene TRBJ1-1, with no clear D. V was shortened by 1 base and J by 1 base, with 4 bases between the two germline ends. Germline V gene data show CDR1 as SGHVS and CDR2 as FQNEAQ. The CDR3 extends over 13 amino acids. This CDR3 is CASSLEQNTEAFF. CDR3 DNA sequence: TGTGCCAGCAGCTTAGAACAGAACACTGAAGCTTTCTTT. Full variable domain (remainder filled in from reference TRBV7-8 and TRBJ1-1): GAGVSQSPRYKVAKRGQDVALRCDPISGHVSLFWYQQALGQGPEFLTYFQNEAQLDKSGLPSDRFFAERPEGSVSTLKIQRTQQEDSAVYLCASSLEQNTEAFFGQGTRLTVV.

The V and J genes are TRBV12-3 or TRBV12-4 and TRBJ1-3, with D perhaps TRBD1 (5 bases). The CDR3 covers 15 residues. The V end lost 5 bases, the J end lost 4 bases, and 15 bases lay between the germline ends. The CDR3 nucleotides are TGTGCCAGCAGTCCAGGGTTATTGATGGGAAACACCATATATTTT. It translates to CASSPGLLMGNTIYF.

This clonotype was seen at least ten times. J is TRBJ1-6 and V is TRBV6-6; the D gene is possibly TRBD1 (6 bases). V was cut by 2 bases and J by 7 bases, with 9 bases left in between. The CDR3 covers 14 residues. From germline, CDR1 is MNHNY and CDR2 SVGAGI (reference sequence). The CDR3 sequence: CASSYEGVNSPLHF. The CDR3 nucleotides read TGTGCCAGCAGTTACGAGGGGGTCAATTCACCCCTCCACTTT.

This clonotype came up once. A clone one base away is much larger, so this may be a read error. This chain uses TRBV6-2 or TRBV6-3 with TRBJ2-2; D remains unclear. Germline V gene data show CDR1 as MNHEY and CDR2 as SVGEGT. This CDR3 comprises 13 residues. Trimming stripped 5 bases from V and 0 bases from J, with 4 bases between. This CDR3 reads CASSHPNTGELFF. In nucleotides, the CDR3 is TGTGCCAGCAGTCACCCGAACACCGGGGAGCTGTTTTTT.

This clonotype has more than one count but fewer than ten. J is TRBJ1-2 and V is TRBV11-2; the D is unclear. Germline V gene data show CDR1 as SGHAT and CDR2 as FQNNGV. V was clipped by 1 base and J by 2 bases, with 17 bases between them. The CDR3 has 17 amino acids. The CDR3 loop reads CASSLVKGQRSNYGYTF. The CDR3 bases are TGTGCCAGCAGCTTAGTCAAGGGTCAACGTAGCAACTATGGCTACACCTTC.

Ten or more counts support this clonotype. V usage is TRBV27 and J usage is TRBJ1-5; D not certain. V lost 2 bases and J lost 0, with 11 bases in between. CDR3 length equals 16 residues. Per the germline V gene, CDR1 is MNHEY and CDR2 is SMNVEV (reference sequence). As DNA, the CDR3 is TGTGCCAGCAGTTTAATTGGTTCCATTAGCAATCAGCCCCAGCATTTT. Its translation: CASSLIGSISNQPQHF.

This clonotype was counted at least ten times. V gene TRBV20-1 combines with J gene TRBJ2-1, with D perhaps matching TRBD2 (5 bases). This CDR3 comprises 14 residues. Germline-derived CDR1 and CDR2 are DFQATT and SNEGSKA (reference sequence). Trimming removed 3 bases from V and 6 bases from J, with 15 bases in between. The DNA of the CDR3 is TGCAGTGCTAGCCGGGAAAAGCGTGTCAATGAGCAGTTCTTC. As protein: CSASREKRVNEQFF.

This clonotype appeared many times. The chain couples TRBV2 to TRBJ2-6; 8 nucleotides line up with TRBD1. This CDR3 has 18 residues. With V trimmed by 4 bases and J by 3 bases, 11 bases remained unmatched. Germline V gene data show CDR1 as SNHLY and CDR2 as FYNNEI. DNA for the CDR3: TGTGCCAGCAGTGGGACCAGGGGGCGTGATTTTGGGGCCAACGTCCTGACTTTC. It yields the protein CASSGTRGRDFGANVLTF.

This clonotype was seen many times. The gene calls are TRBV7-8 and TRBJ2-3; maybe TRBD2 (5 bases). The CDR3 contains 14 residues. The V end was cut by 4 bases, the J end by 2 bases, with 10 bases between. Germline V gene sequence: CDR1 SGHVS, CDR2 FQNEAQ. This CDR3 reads CASSSSGFTDTQYF. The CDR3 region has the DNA TGTGCCAGCAGCTCCTCGGGGTTCACAGATACGCAGTATTTT.

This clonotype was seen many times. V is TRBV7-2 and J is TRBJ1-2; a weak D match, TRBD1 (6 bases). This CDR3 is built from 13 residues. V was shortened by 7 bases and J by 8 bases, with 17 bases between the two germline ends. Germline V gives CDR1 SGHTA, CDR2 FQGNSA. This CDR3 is CASTLLTGNGYTF. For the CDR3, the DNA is TGTGCCAGCACACTTCTAACAGGGAACGGCTACACCTTC.

This CDR3 reads CSASVGQETQYF. In nucleotides, the CDR3 is TGCAGTGCTAGTGTGGGTCAAGAGACCCAGTACTTC. V is TRBV20-1 and J is TRBJ2-5; D is uncertain. CDR3 length equals 12 residues. Trimming removed 3 bases at V and 2 bases at J, with 7 bases between. CDR1 is DFQATT and CDR2 is SNEGSKA in the germline V gene (reference sequence).

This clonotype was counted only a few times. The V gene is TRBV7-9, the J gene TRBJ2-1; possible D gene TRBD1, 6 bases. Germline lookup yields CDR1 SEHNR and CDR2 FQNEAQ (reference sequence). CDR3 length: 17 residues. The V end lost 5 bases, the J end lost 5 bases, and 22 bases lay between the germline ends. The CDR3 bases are TGTGCCAGCAGCCCTAGAGTTGGGCCAGGGGTCAACAATGAGCAGTTCTTC. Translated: CASSPRVGPGVNNEQFF.

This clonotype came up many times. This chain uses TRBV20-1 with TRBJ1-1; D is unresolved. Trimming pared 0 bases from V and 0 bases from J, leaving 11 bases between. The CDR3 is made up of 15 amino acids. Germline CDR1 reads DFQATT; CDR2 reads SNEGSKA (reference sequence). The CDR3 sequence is CSARDGARMNTEAFF. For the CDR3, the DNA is TGCAGTGCTAGAGATGGCGCCAGGATGAACACTGAAGCTTTCTTT.

The CDR3 sequence is CASANGGRAHEQFF. The CDR3 DNA follows: TGTGCCAGCGCAAACGGGGGCAGGGCGCATGAGCAGTTCTTC. This chain links TRBV11-2 with TRBJ2-1; D assignment may be TRBD1 or TRBD2 (6 bases each). Germline V gives CDR1 SGHAT, CDR2 FQNNGV. V was clipped by 8 bases and J by 8 bases, with 19 bases between them. CDR3 size: 14 residues.

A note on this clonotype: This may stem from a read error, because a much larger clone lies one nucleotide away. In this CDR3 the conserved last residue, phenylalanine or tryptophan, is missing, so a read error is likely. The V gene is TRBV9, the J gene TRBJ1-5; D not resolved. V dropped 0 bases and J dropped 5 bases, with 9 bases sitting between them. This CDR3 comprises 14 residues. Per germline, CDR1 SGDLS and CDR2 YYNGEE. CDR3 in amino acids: CASSVAGGHQPQHL. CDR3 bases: TGTGCCAGCAGCGTAGCTGGTGGGCATCAGCCCCAGCATCTT.

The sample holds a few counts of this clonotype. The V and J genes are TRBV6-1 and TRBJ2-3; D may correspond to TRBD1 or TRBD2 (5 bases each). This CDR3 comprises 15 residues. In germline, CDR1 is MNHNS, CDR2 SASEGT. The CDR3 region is CVPRLKRGTTDTQYF. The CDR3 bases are TGTGTTCCGCGACTAAAGAGGGGTACCACAGATACGCAGTATTTT.

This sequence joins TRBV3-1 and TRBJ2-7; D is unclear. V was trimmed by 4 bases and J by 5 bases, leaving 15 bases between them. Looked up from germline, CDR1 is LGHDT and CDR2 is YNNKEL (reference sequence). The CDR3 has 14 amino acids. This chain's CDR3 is CASSPAGRINEQYF. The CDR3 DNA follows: TGTGCCAGCAGCCCCGCCGGGCGGATTAACGAGCAGTACTTC.

Written as DNA, the CDR3 is TGCGCCAGCAGCTTGACGGGGGCCGTATCCCCCTACGAGCAGTACTTC. This encodes CASSLTGAVSPYEQYF. The chain is built from TRBV5-1 and TRBJ2-7, with D tentatively TRBD1 or TRBD2 (6 bases each). Germline loops: CDR1 SGHRS, CDR2 YFSETQ. V lost 1 base and J lost 2, with 16 bases in between. CDR3 length equals 16 residues.